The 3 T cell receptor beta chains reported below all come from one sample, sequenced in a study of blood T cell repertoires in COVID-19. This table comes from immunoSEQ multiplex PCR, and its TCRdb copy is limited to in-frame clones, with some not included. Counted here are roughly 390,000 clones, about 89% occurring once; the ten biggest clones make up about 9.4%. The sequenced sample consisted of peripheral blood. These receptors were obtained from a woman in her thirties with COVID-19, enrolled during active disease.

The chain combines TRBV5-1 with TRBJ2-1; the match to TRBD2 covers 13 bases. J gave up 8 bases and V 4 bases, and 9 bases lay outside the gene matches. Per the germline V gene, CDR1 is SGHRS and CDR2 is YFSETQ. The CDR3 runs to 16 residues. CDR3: CASSHGLAGAPHEQFF. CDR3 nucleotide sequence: TGCGCCAGCAGCCACGGACTAGCGGGAGCGCCTCATGAGCAGTTCTTC.

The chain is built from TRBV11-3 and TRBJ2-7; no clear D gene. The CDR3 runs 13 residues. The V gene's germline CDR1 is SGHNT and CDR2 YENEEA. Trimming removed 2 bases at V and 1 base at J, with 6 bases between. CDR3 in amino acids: CASSLTDSYEQYF. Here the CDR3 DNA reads TGTGCCAGCAGCTTAACAGATTCCTACGAGCAGTACTTC.

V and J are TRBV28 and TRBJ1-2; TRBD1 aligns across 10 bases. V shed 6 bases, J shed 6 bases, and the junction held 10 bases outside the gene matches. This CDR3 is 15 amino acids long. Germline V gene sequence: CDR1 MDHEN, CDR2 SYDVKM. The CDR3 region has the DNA TGTGCCAGCAGACCCCCGGGACAGGGGTTTCATGGCTACACCTTC. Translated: CASRPPGQGFHGYTF.